This TCR beta chain was sequenced during a study of T cell repertoires in cytomegalovirus infection. Study information: Well-studied HLA-B-restricted CMV epitopes were used in the study alongside recently identified HLA-C-restricted ones. Indications came from public TCR beta signatures; they pointed to CMV infection and to a matching HLA type.

Study-wide results and caveats: The study found HLA-C-restricted CMV-specific TCR beta clonotypes dominating the ex vivo response. Cumulative public TCR beta family frequency identified carriers of CMV plus the relevant HLA.

Using its own MiXCR run on the reads, TCRdb lists one record per CDR3 protein. Of 750,000 to 950,000 distinct CDR3 sequences listed, just under 30% are singletons. This CDR3 region has 15 residues. Trimming cost V 4 bases and J 6 bases, with 16 bases left between them. Germline-derived CDR1 and CDR2 are SEHNR and FQNEAQ (reference sequence). Notes on this clonotype: Its target is unknown.

The input for sequencing was cultured CD8+ T cells from PBMCs, taken from culture after CMV antigen stimulation. The receptor's source is a human donor in good health (CMV status not recorded). Some clones in this sample may be carry-over from other donors' samples. This chain uses TRBV7-9 with TRBJ1-5; D is perhaps TRBD1 (6 bases). CDR3: CASSSHLGGVQPQHF. CDR3 sequence (DNA): TGTGCCAGCAGCTCTCATCTGGGGGGCGTTCAGCCCCAGCATTTT.